These 26 T cell receptor beta chains were all obtained from the same sample, sequenced in a study of regulatory T cells in long-lasting Graves disease. CDR3 regions were amplified by Arm-PCR using iRepertoire HTBI primers to build TCR beta libraries. TCRdb re-called the multiplex PCR reads through MiXCR, storing one row per CDR3 protein. The data contain roughly 500,000 distinct CDR3 sequences, about 13% of them singletons. Time point described: newly diagnosed GD, antithyroid drugs for less than 3 months. TCR sequences were obtained from RNA taken from PBMCs. Another study also made use of these data, one on T cells in Graves' hyperthyroidism and ophthalmopathy.

The sequences come from peripheral blood mononuclear cells (PBMCs), collected at new diagnosis, from a patient treated with antithyroid drugs. The receptor source for this set is a man in his thirties or forties with Graves disease.

This clonotype appeared many times. V is TRBV29-1 and J is TRBJ1-1; TRBD1 is a possible D gene (5 bases). Germline V lookup: CDR1 SQVTM, CDR2 ANQGSEA. CDR3 size: 16 residues. V lost 3 bases and J lost 4, with 21 bases in between. The CDR3 protein is CSVDLGGAPVVTEAFF. For the CDR3, the DNA is TGCAGCGTTGACCTGGGGGGAGCCCCGGTGGTCACTGAAGCTTTCTTT.

This clonotype was recorded at least ten times. The genes are TRBV20-1 and TRBJ2-7; D not certain. Germline-derived CDR1 and CDR2 are DFQATT and SNEGSKA (reference sequence). Between the trimmed V and J ends, which lost 5 bases and 0 bases, there was a span of 11 bases. The CDR3 totals 13 residues. DNA of the CDR3: TGCAGTGCTCGTTCTGCCCTCTCCTACGAGCAGTACTTC. It encodes CSARSALSYEQYF.

This clonotype was seen only a few times. This sequence joins TRBV7-2 and TRBJ2-1; possible D gene TRBD2, 6 bases. The CDR3 loop spans 14 amino acids. The V gene lost 3 bases and the J gene lost 7 bases, with 13 bases spanning the gap. The germline CDR1 and CDR2 sequences are SGHTA and FQGNSA. The CDR3 spells CASSLGGVTNEQFF. CDR3 sequence (DNA): TGTGCCAGCAGCTTGGGGGGAGTGACGAATGAGCAGTTCTTC.

The CDR3 reads CASSPRLTVTNEAFF. CDR3 DNA: TGTGCCAGCTCACCACGATTGACGGTTACGAACGAAGCTTTCTTT. This chain connects TRBV18 to TRBJ1-1; the D is unclear. This CDR3 is 15 amino acids long. The V and J ends lost 1 base and 8 bases respectively, with 17 bases between them. Germline V gene lookup returns CDR1 KGHSH and CDR2 LQKENI.

CDR3 residues: CASSQAGGLAGNEQFF. The CDR3 DNA sequence: TGCGCCAGCAGCCAAGCGGGAGGGCTCGCGGGGAATGAGCAGTTCTTC. The chain links TRBV5-1 to TRBJ2-1; TRBD2 aligns across 10 bases. CDR1 SGHRS and CDR2 YFSETQ come from the germline V gene. With 4 bases clipped from V and 7 bases from J, the junction kept 11 bases outside the gene matches. The CDR3 spans 16 residues.

This clonotype was observed many times. The CDR3 spells CASRNRRGTGTQYF. Here the CDR3 DNA reads TGTGCCAGCAGGAACAGGCGCGGGACCGGGACCCAGTACTTC. The chain recombines TRBV6-2 or TRBV6-3 with TRBJ2-5; possibly TRBD2 for D (6 bases). V lost 6 bases to trimming and J lost 7 bases, with 18 bases between them. Germline lookup yields CDR1 MNHEY and CDR2 SVGEGT. The CDR3 runs to 14 residues.

At least ten counts were recorded for this clonotype. The chain couples TRBV5-1 to TRBJ2-1, with 9 positions matching TRBD2. The CDR3 runs to 17 residues. V lost 0 bases to trimming and J lost 2 bases; unmatched junction nucleotides: 6. Germline V lookup: CDR1 SGHRS, CDR2 YFSETQ. The CDR3 region is CASSLARGGRAYNEQFF. In DNA, the CDR3 is TGCGCCAGCAGCTTGGCCCGGGGCGGGAGGGCCTACAATGAGCAGTTCTTC.

This chain uses TRBV20-1 with TRBJ2-1, with 13 bases matching TRBD2. The J segment lost 8 bases and the V segment lost 7 bases, leaving 14 bases of the junction unmatched. This CDR3 is 16 amino acids long. Germline V gene sequence: CDR1 DFQATT, CDR2 SNEGSKA (reference sequence). CDR3 DNA sequence: TGCAGTGTGGGGGGGGGTGGGACTAGCGGGACATATGAGCAGTTCTTC. The encoded protein is CSVGGGGTSGTYEQFF.

The rearrangement joins TRBV19 to TRBJ1-5, with D possibly matching TRBD1 (5 bases). V dropped 6 bases and J dropped 1 base, with 13 bases sitting between them. The CDR3 extends over 15 amino acids. Germline CDR1 LNHDA, CDR2 SQIVND (reference sequence). The CDR3: CASSQPGPSNQPQHF. CDR3 DNA sequence: TGTGCCAGTAGCCAGCCGGGACCGAGCAATCAGCCCCAGCATTTT.

This clonotype has ten or more counts. The chain couples TRBV20-1 to TRBJ2-7; TRBD2 aligns across 11 bases. CDR3 length: 15 amino acids. In germline, CDR1 is DFQATT, CDR2 SNEGSKA (reference sequence). The V and J ends lost 3 bases and 7 bases, in that order; junction bases with no gene match: 11. The CDR3 sequence is CSARALLAGDGEQYF. CDR3 nucleotide sequence: TGCAGTGCTAGGGCCCTACTAGCGGGAGATGGAGAGCAGTACTTC.

This clonotype was observed at least ten times. The V gene is TRBV7-2, the J gene TRBJ1-1; possibly TRBD1 for D (5 bases). Germline CDR1 is SGHTA and CDR2 is FQGNSA. The CDR3 covers 15 residues. V was trimmed by 5 bases and J by 1 base, leaving 14 bases between them. The CDR3 reads CASSRRQIPNTEAFF. CDR3 DNA: TGTGCCAGCAGCCGCCGACAGATACCGAACACTGAAGCTTTCTTT.

Note on this clonotype: A much larger clonotype is one base distant, so this may be a read error. The chain couples TRBV28 to TRBJ1-1; D ambiguous. V was shortened by 6 bases and J by 6 bases, with 17 bases between the two germline ends. In germline, CDR1 is MDHEN, CDR2 SYDVKM. The CDR3 loop spans 14 amino acids. The CDR3 bases are TGTGCCAGCAGCCCCCTGTCGTCCGGGCCTGAAGCTTTCTTT. It specifies CASSPLSSGPEAFF.

This clonotype appeared many times. The rearrangement joins TRBV28 to TRBJ2-1, with 9 bases that match TRBD2. The ends lost 3 bases at V and 9 bases at J; junction bases unmatched: 9. The CDR3 runs to 15 residues. Germline V gene data show CDR1 as MDHEN and CDR2 as SYDVKM. The CDR3 region has the DNA TGTGCCAGCAGTTTTTCTGCGGGAGGGCCGTCTGAGCAGTTCTTC. This gives the protein CASSFSAGGPSEQFF.

Concerning this clonotype itself: It may be a read error: a sequence one base away is much more abundant. CDR3 region: CSVNDLAGAREQFF. Written as DNA, the CDR3 is TGCAGCGTTAATGATCTAGCGGGAGCTCGAGAGCAGTTCTTC. The chain links TRBV29-1 to TRBJ2-1; 10 bases align to TRBD2. This CDR3 spans 14 amino acids. V gave up 5 bases and J gave up 10 bases; unmatched junction bases: 11. Germline CDR1 and CDR2: SQVTM and ANQGSEA.

The chain carries TRBV25-1 and TRBJ1-4; the D is unclear. Germline V gene sequence: CDR1 MGHDK, CDR2 SYGVNS. Trimming removed 4 bases from V and 5 bases from J, with 8 bases in between. The CDR3 length is 13 residues. CDR3 DNA: TGTGCCAGCAGTGCCAAAGGGAATGAAAAACTGTTTTTT. This encodes CASSAKGNEKLFF.

This clonotype appeared many times. This rearrangement joins TRBV6-1 to TRBJ2-5; D is perhaps TRBD2 (5 bases). From germline, CDR1 is MNHNS and CDR2 SASEGT. V was trimmed by 8 bases and J by 1 base, leaving 5 bases between them. This CDR3 has 11 residues. The CDR3 nucleotides are TGTGCCAGCGGGAGCCAAGAGACCCAGTACTTC. Encoded protein: CASGSQETQYF.

The chain combines TRBV20-1 with TRBJ1-2; D might be TRBD1 (6 bases). V lost 3 bases and J lost 0, with 17 bases in between. The length of the CDR3 is 16 residues. Germline CDR1 reads DFQATT; CDR2 reads SNEGSKA (reference sequence). CDR3 protein: CSASRDTLLTNYGYTF. CDR3 coding DNA: TGCAGTGCTAGTCGGGACACTTTGCTTACTAACTATGGCTACACCTTC.

This clonotype was detected many times. CDR3 in amino acids: CASSLGLARTDTQYF. DNA for the CDR3: TGTGCCAGCAGCTTGGGACTAGCGCGCACAGATACGCAGTATTTT. The genes are TRBV7-8 and TRBJ2-3; TRBD2 aligns across 10 bases. Unmatched junction bases numbered 1, after V lost 3 bases and J lost 1 base. Germline-derived CDR1 and CDR2 are SGHVS and FQNEAQ. The CDR3 length is 15 residues. The whole variable domain, filled in from reference TRBV7-8 and TRBJ2-3, reads GAGVSQSPRYKVAKRGQDVALRCDPISGHVSLFWYQQALGQGPEFLTYFQNEAQLDKSGLPSDRFFAERPEGSVSTLKIQRTQQEDSAVYLCASSLGLARTDTQYFGPGTRLTVL.

This clonotype occurred a few times. The V and J genes are TRBV2 and TRBJ2-4; no clear D gene. The germline CDR1 and CDR2 sequences are SNHLY and FYNNEI. Trimming removed 6 bases from V and 4 bases from J, with 16 bases in between. This CDR3 has 15 residues. In DNA form, the CDR3 reads TGTGCCAGCAGGCCTCCAGAAGGCAGAAAAAACATTCAGTACTTC. Amino acid sequence: CASRPPEGRKNIQYF.

This clonotype has ten or more counts. CDR3 residues: CASSPETGGLYEQYF. CDR3 in DNA: TGTGCCAGCTCACCAGAAACAGGGGGCCTATACGAGCAGTACTTC. The V gene is TRBV18, the J gene TRBJ2-7, with 9 bases lining up with TRBD1. CDR3 size: 15 residues. V dropped 2 bases and J dropped 4; count of bases not matched to a gene: 6. Germline values: CDR1 KGHSH, CDR2 LQKENI.

This clonotype was observed many times. V usage is TRBV6-1 and J usage is TRBJ1-2, with TRBD1 matching over 10 bases. V dropped 4 bases and J dropped 2; count of bases not matched to a gene: 1. This CDR3 comprises 14 residues. Per germline, CDR1 MNHNS and CDR2 SASEGT. The CDR3 DNA follows: TGTGCCAGCAGTGGGGGACAGGGGAACTATGGCTACACCTTC. Its translation is CASSGGQGNYGYTF.

This clonotype was recorded many times. This chain uses TRBV12-3 or TRBV12-4 with TRBJ1-2, with D unresolved. CDR3 length equals 12 residues. V gave up 7 bases and J gave up 5 bases, with 11 bases separating them. This chain's CDR3 is CASKRELYGYTF. The CDR3 DNA sequence: TGTGCCAGCAAGAGGGAACTGTATGGCTACACCTTC.

This clonotype was counted ten times or more. For the CDR3, the DNA is TGTGCCAGCAGCCAGGGGGCCAATCAGCCCCAGCATTTT. Amino acid sequence: CASSQGANQPQHF. This sequence joins TRBV7-8 and TRBJ1-5; TRBD1 agrees at 8 bases. Germline-derived CDR1 and CDR2 are SGHVS and FQNEAQ. The junction had 0 bases not matched to a gene; V was cut back by 5 bases and J by 3 bases. This CDR3 contains 13 residues.

In this sample, this clonotype turned up many times. The V and J genes are TRBV20-1 and TRBJ2-1; D is perhaps TRBD1 or TRBD2 (5 bases each). V was cut by 6 bases and J by 4 bases, with 16 bases left in between. Germline CDR1 DFQATT, CDR2 SNEGSKA (reference sequence). The CDR3 contains 14 residues. The CDR3 reads CSATGTAKYNEQFF. The DNA of the CDR3 is TGCAGTGCAACGGGGACCGCCAAATACAATGAGCAGTTCTTC.

At least ten counts were recorded for this clonotype. This chain connects TRBV5-1 to TRBJ2-7; possibly TRBD1 for D (7 bases). CDR1 SGHRS and CDR2 YFSETQ come from the germline V gene. V was cut by 5 bases and J by 3 bases, with 18 bases left in between. The CDR3 consists of 15 residues. CDR3 sequence reads: CASSSVGQEGYEQYF. For the CDR3, the DNA is TGCGCCAGCAGTTCCGTCGGACAGGAGGGCTACGAGCAGTACTTC.

For this clonotype: A single base separates this from a much larger clone, so it may be a read error. The J gene is TRBJ2-1, the V gene TRBV5-1, with D unresolved. The CDR3 sequence is 13 residues long. Between the trimmed V and J ends, which lost 0 bases and 9 bases, there was a span of 10 bases. CDR1 is SGHRS, CDR2 YFSETQ, per germline. CDR3 in DNA: TGCGCCAGCAGCTTGGGTCAGTTGGGTGAGCAGTTCTTC. Translation: CASSLGQLGEQFF.